A selection of T cell receptor beta chains follows, all from one sample in a study of T-cell memory formation after mild COVID-19. TCRdb reprocessed the 5' RACE reads with MiXCR, giving one entry per CDR3 protein. The table lists hundreds of thousands of distinct CDR3 sequences, less than 25% of them singletons. The sequencing input was PBMCs or a T cell subset sorted from them (not recorded which). Receptors originate from an adult woman who had mild COVID-19 (a few samples of this study predate the infection). Cell type and time point are not known. Each CDR3 is given with its conserved first and last residue. A D gene is named only where the DNA matches it firmly. Only some rows state a clone size, as once, few, many or a class for expanded clones.

j_call,v_call,d_call,clone_size,cdr3_aa,cdr3_nt
TRBJ2-7,TRBV19,TRBD1,NA,CASSIEGPTGFYEQYF,TGTGCCAGTAGTATTGAGGGCCCGACAGGGTTCTACGAGCAGTACTTC
TRBJ1-6,TRBV27,NA,NA,CASSLYGGYNSPLHF,TGTGCCAGCAGTTTATATGGGGGCTATAATTCACCCCTCCACTTT
TRBJ2-1,TRBV7-8,TRBD1,NA,CASSRTGVENEQFF,TGTGCCAGCAGCCGGACAGGGGTCGAAAATGAGCAGTTCTTC
TRBJ1-2,TRBV4-1,NA,few,CASSQESRGYYGYTF,TGCGCCAGCAGCCAAGAAAGTCGAGGCTACTATGGCTACACCTTC
TRBJ2-1,TRBV9,TRBD2,few,CASSVVTSGSNEQFF,TGTGCCAGCAGCGTAGTGACTAGCGGGAGCAATGAGCAGTTCTTC
TRBJ2-1,TRBV6-2/TRBV6-3,TRBD2,NA,CASSKSGRLRNNEQFF,TGTGCCAGCAGCAAAAGCGGGAGGCTACGTAACAATGAGCAGTTCTTC
TRBJ2-1,TRBV9,NA,few,CASSNTPVEQFF,TGTGCCAGCAGCAATACCCCAGTCGAGCAGTTCTTC
TRBJ1-2,TRBV10-3,NA,NA,CAISEERGRGNYGYTF,TGTGCCATCAGTGAGGAACGGGGGAGAGGGAACTATGGCTACACCTTC
TRBJ1-4,TRBV7-9,TRBD1,few,CASSQSGTGNEKLFF,TGTGCCAGCAGCCAATCCGGGACAGGGAATGAAAAACTGTTTTTT
TRBJ1-1,TRBV5-1,TRBD1,NA,CASSYLYTGGTEAFF,TGCGCCAGCAGCTACCTATACACAGGGGGCACTGAAGCTTTCTTT
TRBJ1-1,TRBV14,NA,few,CASSQDRRKGDTEAFF,TGTGCCAGCAGCCAAGATAGGAGGAAAGGGGACACTGAAGCTTTCTTT
TRBJ2-7,TRBV3-1,TRBD2,many,CASSPGLALGEQYF,TGTGCCAGCAGCCCGGGACTAGCGCTAGGCGAGCAGTACTTC
TRBJ2-2,TRBV5-1,NA,NA,CASSLRLARRSTGELFF,TGCGCCAGCAGCCTACGTCTGGCCCGGAGAAGCACCGGGGAGCTGTTTTTT
TRBJ1-1,TRBV5-1,NA,NA,CASSLGWEALAEAFF,TGCGCCAGCAGCTTAGGGTGGGAAGCTCTCGCTGAAGCTTTCTTT